This T cell receptor beta chain is from a study of T cell repertoires in cytomegalovirus infection. Turning to the study itself: Evidence of both CMV infection and a matching HLA type came from public TCR beta signatures. Whole-study findings and limits: The ex vivo response showed dominance by HLA-C-restricted CMV-specific TCR beta clonotypes.

Each CDR3 protein gets one entry after TCRdb re-called the reads with MiXCR. The sample lists some 110,000 distinct CDR3 sequences, 25% to 35% occurring once. For this clonotype: Its antigen is still unknown.

The CDR3 has 14 amino acids. The germline V and J ends were trimmed by 4 bases and 1 base, with 11 bases remaining between them. Looked up from germline, CDR1 is LGHNA and CDR2 is YNFKEQ. This chain joins TRBV4-2 and TRBJ2-7; D is tentatively TRBD1 or TRBD2 (5 bases each). The receptor's source is a human donor in good health (CMV status not recorded). Some clones in this sample may be carry-over from other donors' samples. Sequencing was performed on CD8+ T cells from cultured PBMCs, taken from culture after CMV antigen stimulation. CDR3 residues: CASSPRDGSYEQYF. The DNA of the CDR3 is TGTGCCAGCAGCCCACGGGACGGTTCCTACGAGCAGTACTTC.